This T cell receptor (beta chain) was sequenced during a study of blood T cell repertoires in COVID-19. For the study at large: Sites in the United States, Italy and Spain provided acute and convalescent COVID-19 samples. Nucleic acid was either cDNA or gDNA, and it came from T cells, B-cell-depleted T cells, or PBMCs.

V dropped 0 bases and J dropped 0; count of bases not matched to a gene: 5. Germline V gene lookup returns CDR1 LNHDA and CDR2 SQIVND (reference sequence). The CDR3 is made up of 17 amino acids. Authors' methods: It was from reference gene primer amplification that nucleated cell counts were estimated. Measured with immunoSEQ multiplex PCR; TCRdb has only the in-frame clones, and not every one. Clone size and V and J calls were adopted from that table, with D and trimming inferred from the DNA. The profile shows about 190,000 clones, roughly 84% of them singletons. The TCR comes from a woman in her thirties or forties who had recovered from COVID-19. The chain employs TRBV19 and TRBJ2-1; TRBD2 matches 7 bases. The sequencing input was peripheral blood. The CDR3 nucleotides read TGTGCCAGTAGTATAGATGGAGCGGGGAACTCCTACAATGAGCAGTTCTTC. This codes for CASSIDGAGNSYNEQFF.